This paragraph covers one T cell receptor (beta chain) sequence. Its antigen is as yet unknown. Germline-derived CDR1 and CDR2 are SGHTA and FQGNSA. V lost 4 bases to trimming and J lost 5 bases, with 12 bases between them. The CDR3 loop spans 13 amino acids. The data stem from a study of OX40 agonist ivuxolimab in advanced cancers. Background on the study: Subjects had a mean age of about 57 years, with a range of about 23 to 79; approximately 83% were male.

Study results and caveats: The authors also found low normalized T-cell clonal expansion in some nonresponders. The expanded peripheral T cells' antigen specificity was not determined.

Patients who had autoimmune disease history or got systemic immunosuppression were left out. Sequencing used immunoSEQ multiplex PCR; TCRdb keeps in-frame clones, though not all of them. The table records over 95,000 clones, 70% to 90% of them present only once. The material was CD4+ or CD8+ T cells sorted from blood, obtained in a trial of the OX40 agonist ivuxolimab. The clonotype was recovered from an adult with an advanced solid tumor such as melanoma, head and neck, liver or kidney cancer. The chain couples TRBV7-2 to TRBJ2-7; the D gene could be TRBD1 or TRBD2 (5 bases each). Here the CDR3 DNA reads TGTGCCAGCAGCTCGGGGCTTTTGGACGAGCAGTACTTC. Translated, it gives CASSSGLLDEQYF. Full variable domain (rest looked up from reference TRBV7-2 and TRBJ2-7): GAGVSQSPSNKVTEKGKDVELRCDPISGHTALYWYRQSLGQGLEFLIYFQGNSAPDKSGLPSDRFSAERTGGSVSTLTIQRTQQEDSAVYLCASSSGLLDEQYFGPGTRLTVT.